This T cell receptor beta chain was profiled in a study of radiotherapy plus CTLA-4 blockade in lung cancer. Assay used: immunoSEQ multiplex PCR; TCRdb lists only in-frame clones, some missing. Seen here are 95,000 to 150,000 clones, about nine tenths observed once, and the top ten hold about 7%. Remarks on this clone: The antigen is unknown.

Study results and limitations: Reportedly, early blood T cell clone dynamics best predicted response, with interferon-beta. Following radiotherapy plus ipilimumab, tumor-derived TCR clones expanded in the blood.

The sample was peripheral blood, taken from a patient treated with radiotherapy plus ipilimumab. The sequence was obtained from a human donor with non-small cell lung cancer that progressed on radiotherapy plus ipilimumab.

The CDR3 bases are TGTGCCAGCAGTGAAGGGGCAGAGCGCTCCTACGAGCAGTACTTC. Its protein product is CASSEGAERSYEQYF. The chain couples TRBV6-1 to TRBJ2-7; no clear D. This CDR3 has 15 amino acids. Trimming shortened V by 1 base and J by 0 bases, and 10 bases separated the two germline ends. CDR1 and CDR2 from the germline V gene are MNHNS and SASEGT.